This TCR beta chain was sequenced for a study of preoperative IRX-2 immunotherapy in early breast cancer (dated by TCRdb to the late 2010s). The method was the immunoSEQ multiplex PCR assay. This is the immuneACCESS table as TCRdb keeps it, with only in-frame sequences that have V and J called. A part of the clones is gone; compared with another copy, unresolved V genes explain less than half, and the rest is unexplained. Here the sample has 25,000 or so clones; 90% to 95% occur a single time. About a sixth of the sample belongs to the ten largest clones. A single count supports this clone. What antigen it recognizes has not been identified. Base qualities are not provided; no much larger clone lies one nucleotide away. Reading the label with the study, this specimen's treatment or condition is: preoperative locoregional IRX-2 cytokine immunotherapy. The samples were obtained from a phase Ib study in which preoperative, locoregional IRX-2 cytokine immunotherapy intended to prime immune responses was tested. Patients with early-stage breast cancer who were given IRX-2 before surgery served as donors.

Including cysteine and phenylalanine, the CDR3 has 14 amino acids. Kept here is only the CDR3 DNA, which spans 42 bases and is read in frame from base 1. At the junction V is shortened by 2 bases and J by 0 bases, with 7 bases in between. As encoded in the germline V gene (reference sequence), CDR1 is LNHNV while CDR2 is YYDKDF. The source of this sequence is a human donor with breast cancer. The sequence links TRBV15 to TRBJ1-2; the D gene cannot be resolved reliably. The specimen was tumor tissue, collected after IRX-2 immunotherapy. The CDR3 reads CATSRQTTNYGYTF. The nucleotide sequence reads TGTGCCACCAGCAGACAGACAACTAACTATGGCTACACCTTC.